Each of the 28 T cell receptor beta chains below was sequenced from the same sample in a study of T cell clonality in common variable immunodeficiency. Clones were read by immunoSEQ multiplex PCR, and TCRdb kept only the in-frame ones, dropping some. There are tens of thousands of clones in the sample, none observed a single time. Study-level results: Common variable immunodeficiency TCR beta sequences reportedly had fewer deletions and N-nucleotide insertions.

The antigens these receptors bind are not known. The sequenced sample was peripheral blood mononuclear cells. The receptors here all came from a human donor with common variable immunodeficiency.

This clone appeared many times. The read ends 3 residues shy of where the CDR3 ends; the end is completed using the germline J gene. V is TRBV6-1 and J is TRBJ2-1; 15 bases map to TRBD2. J was trimmed by 7 bases and V by 2 bases; bases with no gene match: 9. Per germline, CDR1 MNHNS and CDR2 SASEGT. CDR3 length equals 18 residues. The sequenced part of the CDR3 DNA is TGTGCCAGCAGTGAATCAGGTTGGACTAGCGGGGGGGTGAATGAG. Its protein product is CASSESGWTSGGVNE. Given in full, the CDR3 is CASSESGWTSGGVNEQFF.

This clone showed up just a few times. The sequenced CDR3 bases are TGTGCCAGCTCATTCTCAGTTGGACTAGCGGGGTTAAATGAG. Protein: CASSFSVGLAGLNE. The full CDR3 sequence reads CASSFSVGLAGLNEQFF. The chain links TRBV18 to TRBJ2-1; 12 nucleotides align to TRBD2. From the germline J gene comes the end of the CDR3, since the read stops 3 residues before it. Germline CDR1 reads KGHSH; CDR2 reads LQKENI. V was pared by 5 bases and J by 7 bases, with 12 bases of the junction left unmatched. This CDR3 has 17 amino acids.

On this clone: Read data end 3 residues before the CDR3 end; the end is taken from the germline J gene. V is TRBV7-3 and J is TRBJ2-7; TRBD1 matches 11 bases. Losses at the gene ends were 5 bases for V and 6 bases for J; bases not matched to a gene: 9. The CDR3 loop spans 15 amino acids. Looked up from germline, CDR1 is SGHTA and CDR2 is FQGTGA. CDR3 DNA (partial): TGTGCCAGCAGCCTGGGACAGGGGGTGCCTGGCGAG. As protein: CASSLGQGVPGE. The entire CDR3 is CASSLGQGVPGEQYF.

This clone was seen only a few times. Read coverage stops 3 residues before the CDR3 terminus; the germline J gene supplies the remainder. This chain links TRBV11-3 with TRBJ1-5; D is unclear. The germline CDR1 and CDR2 sequences are SGHNT and YENEEA. Trimming stripped 0 bases from V and 4 bases from J, with 4 bases between. The CDR3 consists of 13 residues. The covered CDR3 bases are TGTGCCAGCAGCTTAGAAAGGAATCAGCCC. Protein: CASSLERNQP. In full, the CDR3 reads CASSLERNQPQHF. The whole variable domain, remainder taken from reference TRBV11-3 and TRBJ1-5, is EAGVVQSPRYKIIEKKQPVAFWCNPISGHNTLYWYLQNLGQGPELLIRYENEEAVDDSQLPKDRFSAERLKGVDSTLKIQPAELGDSAVYLCASSLERNQPQHFGDGTRLSIL.

With respect to this clone: The read ends 3 residues shy of where the CDR3 ends; the end is completed using the germline J gene. Distinct nucleotide sequences in the sample also encode this CDR3. This sequence joins TRBV6-1 and TRBJ1-2; 8 bases align to TRBD1. CDR3 length equals 13 residues. Germline loops: CDR1 MNHNS, CDR2 SASEGT. CDR3 bases read: TGTGCCAGCAGTGAGCAGGGGGCAGGAGGC. This encodes CASSEQGAGG. The whole CDR3 protein is CASSEQGAGGYTF.

This clone was seen a handful of times. A read error may account for a junction end that differs from germline. Coverage ceases 3 residues before the CDR3 finishes, and the germline J gene fills in the end. V is TRBV6-1 and J is TRBJ1-1; 10 bases map to TRBD1. The CDR3 sequence is 15 residues long. The germline V gene has CDR1 MNHNS and CDR2 SASEGT. CDR3 DNA (partial): TGTGCCAGCAGGGAAGGGACAGGGGTTAGGGCGAAA. As protein: CASREGTGVRAK. The entire CDR3 sequence reads CASREGTGVRAKAFF.

In its sample, this clone was seen many times. The read terminates 3 residues ahead of where the CDR3 ends, so the germline J gene completes it. V gene TRBV29-1 combines with J gene TRBJ1-2, with 9 bases identical to TRBD1. Germline-derived CDR1 and CDR2 are SQVTM and ANQGSEA. This CDR3 has 14 amino acids. V lost 2 bases, J lost 5 bases, and 6 bases stayed unmatched. The part of the CDR3 DNA that was read is TGCAGCGTTGAATTCGCCGGACAGGGGTATGGC. Translated: CSVEFAGQGYG. The CDR3 in full is CSVEFAGQGYGYTF.

This clone was observed at least ten times. The read is 3 residues too short to cover the CDR3 end, so that end is filled in from the germline J gene. The J gene is TRBJ1-2, the V gene TRBV6-1; D unclear. Germline V gene lookup returns CDR1 MNHNS and CDR2 SASEGT. Trimming took 1 base from V and 5 from J, leaving 8 bases between them. This CDR3 is built from 13 residues. CDR3 sequence: CASSEEAGYGYTF. The covered CDR3 bases are TGTGCCAGCAGTGAAGAAGCGGGGTATGGC.

Turning to this clone: From the germline J gene comes the end of the CDR3, since the read stops 3 residues before it. This chain joins TRBV30 and TRBJ1-2; 10 nucleotides match TRBD1. V trimming: 0 bases; J trimming: 3 bases; junction bases outside the gene matches: 7. Per germline, CDR1 GTSNPN and CDR2 SVGIG (reference sequence). This CDR3 is built from 16 residues. The sequenced part of the CDR3 DNA is TGTGCCTGGAGTGTTACGACAGGGGGCCTGGACTATGGC. Encoded protein: CAWSVTTGGLDYG. The entire CDR3 sequence reads CAWSVTTGGLDYGYTF. Supplemented by reference TRBV30 and TRBJ1-2, the full variable domain reads SQTIHQWPATLVQPVGSPLSLECTVEGTSNPNLYWYRQAAGRGLQLLFYSVGIGQISSEVPQNLSASRPQDRQFILSSKKLLLSDSGFYLCAWSVTTGGLDYGYTFGSGTRLTVV.

In its sample, this clone was seen a few times. The CDR3 end falls 3 residues outside the read, so it is completed with the germline J gene. The rearrangement uses TRBV6-2 or TRBV6-3 and TRBJ1-2; perhaps TRBD1 as D (6 bases). The CDR3 is made up of 13 amino acids. Per the germline V gene, CDR1 is MNHEY and CDR2 is SVGEGT. The chain's CDR3 is CASRDTANGGYTF. The CDR3 bases that were read are TGTGCCAGCCGGGACACTGCCAACGGGGGC.

A note on this clone: Sequencing ends 3 residues short of the CDR3 end; the germline J gene provides the rest. The chain has TRBV5-1 and TRBJ2-7; D call uncertain. The germline gives CDR1 SGHRS, CDR2 YFSETQ. The V gene lost 0 bases and the J gene lost 0 bases, with 10 bases spanning the gap. The length of the CDR3 is 15 residues. CDR3 sequence: CASSLVGLTSYEQYF. The sequenced part of the CDR3 DNA is TGCGCCAGCAGCTTGGTAGGGTTGACCTCCTACGAG.

This clone appeared a few times. The read terminates 3 residues before the CDR3 end, so the remaining end is supplied by the germline J gene. V usage is TRBV19 and J usage is TRBJ1-1, with TRBD1 as a possible D gene (6 bases). V was trimmed by 4 bases and J by 3 bases, leaving 15 bases between them. The CDR3 covers 15 residues. Germline V gene lookup returns CDR1 LNHDA and CDR2 SQIVND (reference sequence). This CDR3 reads CASSRTGGRDTEAFF. Incomplete CDR3 DNA: TGTGCCAGTAGTAGGACGGGGGGCAGAGACACTGAA. Full variable domain (remainder filled in from reference TRBV19 and TRBJ1-1): DGGITQSPKYLFRKEGQNVTLSCEQNLNHDAMYWYRQDPGQGLRLIYYSQIVNDFQKGDIAEGYSVSREKKESFPLTVTSAQKNPTAFYLCASSRTGGRDTEAFFGQGTRLTVV.

This clone has a count of ten or more. The read gets to within 3 residues of the CDR3 end, and the germline J gene fills in the rest. The chain links TRBV5-1 to TRBJ1-2; the D gene is possibly TRBD1 (5 bases). Trimming cost V 5 bases and J 0 bases, with 11 bases left between them. Germline CDR1 is SGHRS and CDR2 is YFSETQ. The CDR3 length is 14 residues. Here the CDR3 reads CASRTTDTNYGYTF. CDR3 DNA, as far as it was read: TGCGCCAGCAGGACGACAGATACTAACTATGGC.

With respect to this clone: The read ends 3 residues shy of where the CDR3 ends; the end is completed using the germline J gene. The chain carries TRBV20-1 and TRBJ1-2; D is ambiguous. Trimming cost V 6 bases and J 4 bases, with 12 bases left between them. The germline V gene encodes CDR1 DFQATT and CDR2 SNEGSKA (reference sequence). The CDR3 is 12 amino acids. The chain's CDR3 is CSASDGFYGYTF. The covered CDR3 bases are TGCAGTGCGAGCGACGGATTCTATGGC.

This clone was seen ten or more times. The read ends 3 residues shy of where the CDR3 ends; the end is completed using the germline J gene. The chain joins TRBV5-4 to TRBJ2-3; no firm D call. Germline CDR1 reads SGHNT; CDR2 reads YYREEE (reference sequence). This CDR3 spans 12 amino acids. V shed 3 bases and J shed 4 bases, with 6 bases lying between them. CDR3 DNA (partial): TGTGCCAGCAGCTCTCTAGCAGATACG. Translation gives CASSSLADT. From start to end, the CDR3 is CASSSLADTQYF.

This clone came up a few times. The covered CDR3 bases are TGTGCCAGCAGCCCGACATTTGGGGAG. Encoded protein: CASSPTFGE. The entire CDR3 is CASSPTFGELFF. The gene calls are TRBV7-9 and TRBJ2-2, with D unclear. The CDR3 end is not reached by the read, which stops 3 residues before it; the germline J gene fills it in. CDR1 and CDR2 from the germline V gene are SEHNR and FQNEAQ (reference sequence). Trimming stripped 5 bases from V and 8 bases from J, with 9 bases between. The CDR3 consists of 12 residues.

On this clone itself: The read ends 3 residues before the CDR3 terminus; that terminus is restored from the germline J gene. This chain connects TRBV19 to TRBJ2-1; possible D gene TRBD1, 6 bases. This CDR3 region has 13 residues. CDR1 is LNHDA, CDR2 SQIVND, per germline (reference sequence). The germline V and J ends were trimmed by 6 bases and 3 bases, with 9 bases remaining between them. The sequenced CDR3 bases are TGTGCCAGTAGAGGGACAATCTACAATGAG. Translating it yields CASRGTIYNE. Given in full, the CDR3 is CASRGTIYNEQFF.

As for this clone: The read is 3 residues too short to cover the CDR3 end, so that end is filled in from the germline J gene. The V gene is TRBV19, the J gene TRBJ2-3; 10 nucleotides line up with TRBD2. Germline CDR1 and CDR2: LNHDA and SQIVND (reference sequence). The CDR3 is made up of 15 amino acids. The junction had 9 bases not matched to a gene; V was cut back by 7 bases and J by 5 bases. CDR3 sequence: CASTSPSGGVDTQYF. Partial CDR3 DNA: TGTGCCAGTACCTCCCCTAGCGGGGGAGTAGATACG.

Regarding this clone: Sequencing ends 3 residues short of the CDR3 end; the germline J gene provides the rest. This sequence joins TRBV19 and TRBJ2-3, with a weak D call TRBD2 (5 bases). V lost 5 bases and J lost 6, with 15 bases in between. CDR3 length equals 14 residues. CDR1 and CDR2 from the germline V gene are LNHDA and SQIVND (reference sequence). The CDR3 bases that were read are TGTGCCAGTAGTGTAGGACGGTCGGGGGATACG. It encodes CASSVGRSGDT. The whole CDR3 reads CASSVGRSGDTQYF.

Regarding this clone: The read terminates 3 residues ahead of where the CDR3 ends, so the germline J gene completes it. The chain joins TRBV19 to TRBJ2-2, with TRBD1 identical over 7 bases. V shed 6 bases and J 4 bases; nucleotides not matched to a gene: 5. CDR3 size: 14 residues. CDR1 is LNHDA and CDR2 is SQIVND in the germline V gene (reference sequence). The CDR3 bases that were read are TGTGCCAGTAGGGGGACAGCAATCACCGGGGAG. The encoded protein is CASRGTAITGE. The entire CDR3 is CASRGTAITGELFF.

This clone was picked up many times. The DNA read from the CDR3 is TGTGCCAGCAGCTTAGGGGTACAGATAACG. Translation: CASSLGVQIT. The full CDR3 reads CASSLGVQITQYF. This chain connects TRBV7-2 to TRBJ2-3; D not resolved. The read halts 3 residues ahead of the CDR3 end, with the missing end drawn from the germline J gene. This CDR3 region has 13 residues. Germline CDR1 is SGHTA and CDR2 is FQGNSA.

A remark on this clone: The CDR3 end is not reached by the read, which stops 3 residues before it; the germline J gene fills it in. V is TRBV19 and J is TRBJ1-1; weak D call: TRBD1 (5 bases). There are 14 residues in the CDR3. Trimming pared 3 bases from V and 0 bases from J, leaving 8 bases between. The germline gives CDR1 LNHDA, CDR2 SQIVND (reference sequence). The sequenced part of the CDR3 DNA is TGTGCCAGTAGTATTACAGGAATGAACACTGAA. Translating gives CASSITGMNTE. The CDR3 reads in full as CASSITGMNTEAFF. Together with reference TRBV19 and TRBJ1-1, the CDR3 gives the full variable domain: DGGITQSPKYLFRKEGQNVTLSCEQNLNHDAMYWYRQDPGQGLRLIYYSQIVNDFQKGDIAEGYSVSREKKESFPLTVTSAQKNPTAFYLCASSITGMNTEAFFGQGTRLTVV.

As to this clone: The CDR3 extends 3 residues past the end of the read, so its final part is completed from the germline J gene. The rearrangement uses TRBV2 and TRBJ1-6, with unresolved D. There are 18 residues in the CDR3. The V gene lost 6 bases and the J gene lost 0 bases, with 18 bases spanning the gap. In germline, CDR1 is SNHLY, CDR2 FYNNEI. The sequenced CDR3 bases are TGTGCCAGCAGGGCCGGCACCATGGGCCCCTCCTATAATTCACCC. Encoded protein: CASRAGTMGPSYNSP. The complete CDR3 reads CASRAGTMGPSYNSPLHF.

This clone was counted between two and nine times. The CDR3 end is not reached by the read, which stops 3 residues before it; the germline J gene fills it in. The chain links TRBV5-1 to TRBJ2-7, with D possibly being TRBD2 (6 bases). This CDR3 is built from 16 residues. Per germline, CDR1 SGHRS and CDR2 YFSETQ. Trimming took off 2 bases at V and 0 bases at J, with 15 bases between the two ends. CDR3 bases read: TGCGCCAGCAGCTTTCACCGGGGGAGTAGCTCCTACGAG. The encoded protein is CASSFHRGSSSYE. The CDR3 in its entirety is CASSFHRGSSSYEQYF.

Points on this clone: The CDR3 end is not reached by the read, which stops 3 residues before it; the germline J gene fills it in. The chain couples TRBV20-1 to TRBJ2-1, with D possibly TRBD1 on 6 matching bases. The CDR3 consists of 11 residues. V was clipped by 3 bases and J by 7 bases, with 7 bases between them. CDR1 is DFQATT, CDR2 SNEGSKA, per germline (reference sequence). The DNA read from the CDR3 is TGCAGTGCTAGCAGGGGAAATGAG. Protein: CSASRGNE. The entire CDR3 protein reads CSASRGNEQFF.

Regarding this clone: The missing CDR3 end, 3 residues past where the read stops, is filled in from the germline J gene. The rearrangement uses TRBV19 and TRBJ1-1; D not certain. Germline loops: CDR1 LNHDA, CDR2 SQIVND (reference sequence). Trimming removed 1 base at V and 0 bases at J, with 15 bases between. The CDR3 covers 17 residues. CDR3 bases read: TGTGCCAGTAGTATAGTGTCTTACGAGAGCCTGAACACTGAA. This translates into CASSIVSYESLNTE. The entire CDR3 reads CASSIVSYESLNTEAFF.

This clone was picked up a small number of times. The junction does not match germline at one end; this may be a read error. The read is 3 residues too short to cover the CDR3 end, so that end is filled in from the germline J gene. The chain recombines TRBV30 with TRBJ2-3; tentative D call: TRBD2 (6 bases). CDR1 and CDR2 (germline): GTSNPN, SVGIG (reference sequence). The CDR3 covers 15 residues. CDR3 DNA (partial): TGTGCCGGGAGAATGACTAGGAGTCGTACAGATACG. Residues: CAGRMTRSRTDT. The full CDR3 sequence reads CAGRMTRSRTDTQYF.

This clone was observed at least ten times. The read finishes 3 residues shy of the CDR3 end, and the germline J gene is used to complete it. The V and J genes are TRBV30 and TRBJ2-2, with 10 bases identical to TRBD1. The CDR3 has 14 residues. The ends lost 7 bases at V and 8 bases at J; junction bases unmatched: 10. Germline lookup yields CDR1 GTSNPN and CDR2 SVGIG (reference sequence). The sequenced part of the CDR3 DNA is TGTGCCTCCGCTGGGACAGGGGATTTGGGGGAG. Protein product: CASAGTGDLGE. In full, the CDR3 reads CASAGTGDLGELFF.